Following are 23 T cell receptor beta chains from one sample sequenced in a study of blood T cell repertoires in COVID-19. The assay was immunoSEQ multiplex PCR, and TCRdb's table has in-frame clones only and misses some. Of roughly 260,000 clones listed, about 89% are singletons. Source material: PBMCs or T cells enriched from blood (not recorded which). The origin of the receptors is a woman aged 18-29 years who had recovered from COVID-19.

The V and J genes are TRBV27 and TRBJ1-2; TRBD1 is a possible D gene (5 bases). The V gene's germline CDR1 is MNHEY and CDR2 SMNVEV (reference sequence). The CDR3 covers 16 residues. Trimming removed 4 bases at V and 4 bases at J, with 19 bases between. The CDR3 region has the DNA TGTGCCAGCAGTTCATTTCCCGGTCAGGGCGGCTATGGCTACACCTTC. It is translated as CASSSFPGQGGYGYTF.

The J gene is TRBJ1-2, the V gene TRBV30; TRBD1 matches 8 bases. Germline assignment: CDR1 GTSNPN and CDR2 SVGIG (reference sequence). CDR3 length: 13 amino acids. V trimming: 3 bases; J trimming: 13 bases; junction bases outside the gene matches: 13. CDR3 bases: TGTGCCTGGAGCGACGACAGGGGTCGTTCGTTCACCTTC. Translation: CAWSDDRGRSFTF.

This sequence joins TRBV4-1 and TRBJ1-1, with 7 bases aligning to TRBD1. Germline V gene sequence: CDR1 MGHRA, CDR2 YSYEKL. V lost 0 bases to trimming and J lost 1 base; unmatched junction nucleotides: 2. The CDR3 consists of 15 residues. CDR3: CASSQDGQANTEAFF. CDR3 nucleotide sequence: TGCGCCAGCAGCCAAGATGGACAGGCGAACACTGAAGCTTTCTTT.

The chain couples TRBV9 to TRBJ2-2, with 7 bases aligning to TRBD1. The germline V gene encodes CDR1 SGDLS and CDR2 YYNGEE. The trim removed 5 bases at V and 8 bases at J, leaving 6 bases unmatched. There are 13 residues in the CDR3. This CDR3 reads CASSGQVAGELFF. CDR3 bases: TGTGCCAGCAGTGGACAGGTGGCTGGGGAGCTGTTTTTT. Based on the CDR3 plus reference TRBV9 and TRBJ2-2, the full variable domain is DSGVTQTPKHLITATGQRVTLRCSPRSGDLSVYWYQQSLDQGLQFLIQYYNGEERAKGNILERFSAQQFPDLHSELNLSSLELGDSALYFCASSGQVAGELFFGEGSRLTVL.

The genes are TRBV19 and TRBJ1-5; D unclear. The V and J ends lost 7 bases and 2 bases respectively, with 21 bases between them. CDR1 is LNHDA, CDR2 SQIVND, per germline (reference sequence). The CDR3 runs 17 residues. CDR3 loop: CASNVWARVTGNQPQHF. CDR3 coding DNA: TGTGCCAGTAATGTTTGGGCCCGAGTGACGGGCAATCAGCCCCAGCATTTT.

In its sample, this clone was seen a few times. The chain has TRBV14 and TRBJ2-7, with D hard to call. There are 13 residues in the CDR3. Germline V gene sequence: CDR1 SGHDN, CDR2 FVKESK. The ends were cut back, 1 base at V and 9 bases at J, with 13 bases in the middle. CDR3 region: CASSQAQEGWQYF. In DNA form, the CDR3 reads TGTGCCAGCAGCCAAGCGCAGGAAGGTTGGCAGTACTTC.

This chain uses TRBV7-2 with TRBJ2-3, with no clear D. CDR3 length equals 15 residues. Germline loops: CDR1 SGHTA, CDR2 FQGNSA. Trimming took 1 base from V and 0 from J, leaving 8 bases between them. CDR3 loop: CASSLVGTSTDTQYF. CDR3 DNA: TGTGCCAGCAGCTTAGTGGGCACTAGCACAGATACGCAGTATTTT.

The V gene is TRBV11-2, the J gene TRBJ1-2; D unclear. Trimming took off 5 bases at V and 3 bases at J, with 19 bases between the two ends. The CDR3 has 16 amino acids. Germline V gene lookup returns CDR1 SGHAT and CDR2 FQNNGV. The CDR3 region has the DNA TGTGCCAGCAGCCAACCCCCGGGAGGGCGTGACTATGGCTACACCTTC. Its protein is CASSQPPGGRDYGYTF.

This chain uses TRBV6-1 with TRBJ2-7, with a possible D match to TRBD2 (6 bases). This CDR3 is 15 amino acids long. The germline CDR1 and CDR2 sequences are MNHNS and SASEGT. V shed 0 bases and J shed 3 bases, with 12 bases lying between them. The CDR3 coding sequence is TGTGCCAGCAGTGAAGCCCTTGCGGGGAGCTACGAGCAGTACTTC. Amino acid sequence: CASSEALAGSYEQYF.

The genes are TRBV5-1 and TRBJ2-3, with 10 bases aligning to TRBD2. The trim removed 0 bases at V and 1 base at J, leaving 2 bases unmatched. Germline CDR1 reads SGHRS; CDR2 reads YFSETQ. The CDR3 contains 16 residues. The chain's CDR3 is CASSLGAGGGTDTQYF. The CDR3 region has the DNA TGCGCCAGCAGCTTGGGAGCGGGAGGGGGCACAGATACGCAGTATTTT. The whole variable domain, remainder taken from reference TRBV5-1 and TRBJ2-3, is KAGVTQTPRYLIKTRGQQVTLSCSPISGHRSVSWYQQTPGQGLQFLFEYFSETQRNKGNFPGRFSGRQFSNSRSEMNVSTLELGDSALYLCASSLGAGGGTDTQYFGPGTRLTVL.

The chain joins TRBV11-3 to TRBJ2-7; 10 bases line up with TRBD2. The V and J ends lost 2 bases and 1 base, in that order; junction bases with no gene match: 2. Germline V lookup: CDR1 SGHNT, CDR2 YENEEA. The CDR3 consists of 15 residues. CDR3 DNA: TGTGCCAGCAGCTTACTAGCGGGGGAATCCTACGAGCAGTACTTC. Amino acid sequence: CASSLLAGESYEQYF.

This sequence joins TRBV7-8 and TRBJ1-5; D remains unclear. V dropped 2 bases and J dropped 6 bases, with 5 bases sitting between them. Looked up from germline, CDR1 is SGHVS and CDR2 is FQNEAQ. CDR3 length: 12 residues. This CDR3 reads CASSLFSQPQHF. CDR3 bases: TGTGCCAGCAGCTTATTTAGTCAGCCCCAGCATTTT.

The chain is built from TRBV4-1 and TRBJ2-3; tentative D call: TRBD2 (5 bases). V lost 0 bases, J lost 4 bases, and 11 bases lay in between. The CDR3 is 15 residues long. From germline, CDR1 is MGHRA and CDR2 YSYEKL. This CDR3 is CASSQDHGNADTQYF. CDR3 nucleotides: TGCGCCAGCAGCCAAGATCACGGGAACGCAGATACGCAGTATTTT.

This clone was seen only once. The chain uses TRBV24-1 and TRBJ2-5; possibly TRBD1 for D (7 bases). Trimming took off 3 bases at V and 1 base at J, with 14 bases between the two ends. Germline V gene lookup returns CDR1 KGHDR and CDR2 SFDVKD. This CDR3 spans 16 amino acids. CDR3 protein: CATSDPPQGGQETQYF. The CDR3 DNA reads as TGTGCCACCAGTGATCCGCCGCAGGGGGGCCAAGAGACCCAGTACTTC.

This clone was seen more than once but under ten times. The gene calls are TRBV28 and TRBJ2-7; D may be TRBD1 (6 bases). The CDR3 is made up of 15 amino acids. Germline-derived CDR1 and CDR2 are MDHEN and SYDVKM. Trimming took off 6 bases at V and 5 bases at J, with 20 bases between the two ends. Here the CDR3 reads CASRFEAGVGHEQYF. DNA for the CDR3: TGTGCCAGCAGGTTCGAGGCAGGGGTCGGCCACGAGCAGTACTTC.

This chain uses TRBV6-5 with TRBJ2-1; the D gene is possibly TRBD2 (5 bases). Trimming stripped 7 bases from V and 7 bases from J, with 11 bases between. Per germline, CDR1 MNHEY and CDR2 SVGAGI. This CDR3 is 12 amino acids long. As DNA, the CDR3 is TGTGCCAGCATGGCTAGCCTTAATGAGCAGTTCTTC. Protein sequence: CASMASLNEQFF.

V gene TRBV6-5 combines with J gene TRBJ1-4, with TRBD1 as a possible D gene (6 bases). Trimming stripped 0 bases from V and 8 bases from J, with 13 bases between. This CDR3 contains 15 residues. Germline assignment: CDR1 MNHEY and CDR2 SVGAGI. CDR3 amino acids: CASSYSGDGGEKLFF. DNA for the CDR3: TGTGCCAGCAGTTACTCCGGGGATGGGGGCGAAAAACTGTTTTTT.

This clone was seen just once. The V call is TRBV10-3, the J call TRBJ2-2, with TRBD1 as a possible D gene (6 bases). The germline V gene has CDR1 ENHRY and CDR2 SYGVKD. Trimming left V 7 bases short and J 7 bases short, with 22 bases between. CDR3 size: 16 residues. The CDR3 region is CAINDRPVKEVGELFF. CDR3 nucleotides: TGTGCCATCAATGACAGGCCCGTTAAGGAGGTCGGGGAGCTGTTTTTT.

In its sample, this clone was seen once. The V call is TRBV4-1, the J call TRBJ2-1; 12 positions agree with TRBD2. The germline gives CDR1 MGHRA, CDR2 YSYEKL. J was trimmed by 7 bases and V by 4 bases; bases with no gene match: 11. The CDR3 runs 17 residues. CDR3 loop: CASSRVMTSGSSNEQFF. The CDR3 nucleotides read TGCGCCAGCAGCCGTGTGATGACTAGCGGGAGTTCGAATGAGCAGTTCTTC.

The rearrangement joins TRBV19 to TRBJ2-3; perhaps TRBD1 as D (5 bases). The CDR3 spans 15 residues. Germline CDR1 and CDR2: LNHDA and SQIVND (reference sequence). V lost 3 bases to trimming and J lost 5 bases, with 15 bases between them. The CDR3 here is CASSISRDHGDTQYF. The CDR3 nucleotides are TGTGCCAGTAGTATCAGCAGGGATCATGGAGATACGCAGTATTTT.

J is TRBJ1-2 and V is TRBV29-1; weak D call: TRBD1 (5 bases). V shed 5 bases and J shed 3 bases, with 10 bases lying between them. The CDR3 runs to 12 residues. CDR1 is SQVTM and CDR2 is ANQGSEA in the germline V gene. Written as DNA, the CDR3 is TGCAGCGTTAGGGGCTTGGACTATGGCTACACCTTC. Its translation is CSVRGLDYGYTF.

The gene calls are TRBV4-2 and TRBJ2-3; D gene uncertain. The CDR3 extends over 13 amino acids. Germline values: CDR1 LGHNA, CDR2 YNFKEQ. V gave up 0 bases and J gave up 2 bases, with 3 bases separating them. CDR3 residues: CASSQDNTDTQYF. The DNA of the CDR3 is TGTGCCAGCAGCCAAGACAACACAGATACGCAGTATTTT.

CDR3: CASSAQMSSPLHF. The CDR3 DNA reads as TGTGCCAGCAGCGCCCAGATGTCTTCACCCCTCCACTTT. The V call is TRBV2, the J call TRBJ1-6, with D uncertain. Germline CDR1 SNHLY, CDR2 FYNNEI. CDR3 length equals 13 residues. Trimming left V 6 bases short and J 9 bases short, with 12 bases between.